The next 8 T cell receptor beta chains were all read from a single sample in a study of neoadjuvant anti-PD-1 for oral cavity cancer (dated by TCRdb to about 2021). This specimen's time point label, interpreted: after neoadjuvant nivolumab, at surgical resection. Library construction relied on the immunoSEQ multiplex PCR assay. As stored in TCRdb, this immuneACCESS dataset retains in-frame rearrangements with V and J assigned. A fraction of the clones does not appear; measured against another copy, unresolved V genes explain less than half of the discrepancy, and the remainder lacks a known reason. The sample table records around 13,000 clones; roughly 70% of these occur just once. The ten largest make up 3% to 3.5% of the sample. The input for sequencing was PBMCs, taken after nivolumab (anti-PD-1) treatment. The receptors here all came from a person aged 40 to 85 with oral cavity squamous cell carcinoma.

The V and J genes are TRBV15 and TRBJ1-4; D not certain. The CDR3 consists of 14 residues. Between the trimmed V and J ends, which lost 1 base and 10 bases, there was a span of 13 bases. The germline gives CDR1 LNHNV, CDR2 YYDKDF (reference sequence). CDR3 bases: TGTGCCACCAGCAGAGGAGGGAACGAGGCAAAACTGTTTTTT. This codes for CATSRGGNEAKLFF. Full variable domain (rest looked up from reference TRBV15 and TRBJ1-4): DAMVIQNPRYQVTQFGKPVTLSCSQTLNHNVMYWYQQKSSQAPKLLFHYYDKDFNNEADTPDNFQSRRPNTSFCFLDIRSPGLGDTAMYLCATSRGGNEAKLFFGSGTQLSVL.

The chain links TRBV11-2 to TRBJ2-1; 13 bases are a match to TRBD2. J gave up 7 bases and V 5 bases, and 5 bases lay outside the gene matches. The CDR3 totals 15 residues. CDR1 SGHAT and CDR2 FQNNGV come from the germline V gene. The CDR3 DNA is TGTGCCAGCAGCCCACTAGCGGGAGGGCCTAATGAGCAGTTCTTC. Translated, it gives CASSPLAGGPNEQFF.

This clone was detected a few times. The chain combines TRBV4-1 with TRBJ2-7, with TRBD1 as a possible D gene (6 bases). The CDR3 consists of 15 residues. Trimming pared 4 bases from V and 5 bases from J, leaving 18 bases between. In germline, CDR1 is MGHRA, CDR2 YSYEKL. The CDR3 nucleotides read TGCGCCAGCAGCCGATTGCCCACAGGGCTGAACGAGCAGTACTTC. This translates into CASSRLPTGLNEQYF.

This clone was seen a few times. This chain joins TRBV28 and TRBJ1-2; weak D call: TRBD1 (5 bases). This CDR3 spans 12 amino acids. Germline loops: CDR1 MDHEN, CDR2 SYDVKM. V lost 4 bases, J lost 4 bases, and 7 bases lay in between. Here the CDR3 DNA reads TGTGCCAGCAGTTCCGGGGGCTATGGCTACACCTTC. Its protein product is CASSSGGYGYTF.

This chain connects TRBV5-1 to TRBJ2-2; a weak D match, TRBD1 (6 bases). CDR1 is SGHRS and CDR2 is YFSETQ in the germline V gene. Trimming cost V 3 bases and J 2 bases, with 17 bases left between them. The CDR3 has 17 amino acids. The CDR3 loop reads CASSWSTGFQNTGELFF. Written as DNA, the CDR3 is TGCGCCAGCAGCTGGTCGACAGGCTTTCAAAACACCGGGGAGCTGTTTTTT.

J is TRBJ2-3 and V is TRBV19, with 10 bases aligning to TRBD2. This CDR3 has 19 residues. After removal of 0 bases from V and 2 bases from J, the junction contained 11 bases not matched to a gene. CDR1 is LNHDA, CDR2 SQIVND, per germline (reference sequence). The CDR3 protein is CASSIDVSGRSRSTDTQYF. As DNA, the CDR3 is TGTGCCAGTAGTATAGATGTTAGCGGGAGGTCCCGGTCCACAGATACGCAGTATTTT.

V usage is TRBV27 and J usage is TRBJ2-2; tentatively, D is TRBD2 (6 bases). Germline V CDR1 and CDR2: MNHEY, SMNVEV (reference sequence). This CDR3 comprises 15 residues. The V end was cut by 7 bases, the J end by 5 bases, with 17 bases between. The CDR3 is CASNPGTLGTGELFF. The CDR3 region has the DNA TGTGCCAGCAACCCGGGGACTCTGGGAACCGGGGAGCTGTTTTTT.

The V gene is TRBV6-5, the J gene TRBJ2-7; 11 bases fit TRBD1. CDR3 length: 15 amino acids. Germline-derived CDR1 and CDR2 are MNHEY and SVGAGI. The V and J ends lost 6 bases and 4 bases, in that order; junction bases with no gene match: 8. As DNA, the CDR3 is TGTGCCAGCAGCCGCGGACAGGGGGCCGGGTACGAGCAGTACTTC. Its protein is CASSRGQGAGYEQYF.